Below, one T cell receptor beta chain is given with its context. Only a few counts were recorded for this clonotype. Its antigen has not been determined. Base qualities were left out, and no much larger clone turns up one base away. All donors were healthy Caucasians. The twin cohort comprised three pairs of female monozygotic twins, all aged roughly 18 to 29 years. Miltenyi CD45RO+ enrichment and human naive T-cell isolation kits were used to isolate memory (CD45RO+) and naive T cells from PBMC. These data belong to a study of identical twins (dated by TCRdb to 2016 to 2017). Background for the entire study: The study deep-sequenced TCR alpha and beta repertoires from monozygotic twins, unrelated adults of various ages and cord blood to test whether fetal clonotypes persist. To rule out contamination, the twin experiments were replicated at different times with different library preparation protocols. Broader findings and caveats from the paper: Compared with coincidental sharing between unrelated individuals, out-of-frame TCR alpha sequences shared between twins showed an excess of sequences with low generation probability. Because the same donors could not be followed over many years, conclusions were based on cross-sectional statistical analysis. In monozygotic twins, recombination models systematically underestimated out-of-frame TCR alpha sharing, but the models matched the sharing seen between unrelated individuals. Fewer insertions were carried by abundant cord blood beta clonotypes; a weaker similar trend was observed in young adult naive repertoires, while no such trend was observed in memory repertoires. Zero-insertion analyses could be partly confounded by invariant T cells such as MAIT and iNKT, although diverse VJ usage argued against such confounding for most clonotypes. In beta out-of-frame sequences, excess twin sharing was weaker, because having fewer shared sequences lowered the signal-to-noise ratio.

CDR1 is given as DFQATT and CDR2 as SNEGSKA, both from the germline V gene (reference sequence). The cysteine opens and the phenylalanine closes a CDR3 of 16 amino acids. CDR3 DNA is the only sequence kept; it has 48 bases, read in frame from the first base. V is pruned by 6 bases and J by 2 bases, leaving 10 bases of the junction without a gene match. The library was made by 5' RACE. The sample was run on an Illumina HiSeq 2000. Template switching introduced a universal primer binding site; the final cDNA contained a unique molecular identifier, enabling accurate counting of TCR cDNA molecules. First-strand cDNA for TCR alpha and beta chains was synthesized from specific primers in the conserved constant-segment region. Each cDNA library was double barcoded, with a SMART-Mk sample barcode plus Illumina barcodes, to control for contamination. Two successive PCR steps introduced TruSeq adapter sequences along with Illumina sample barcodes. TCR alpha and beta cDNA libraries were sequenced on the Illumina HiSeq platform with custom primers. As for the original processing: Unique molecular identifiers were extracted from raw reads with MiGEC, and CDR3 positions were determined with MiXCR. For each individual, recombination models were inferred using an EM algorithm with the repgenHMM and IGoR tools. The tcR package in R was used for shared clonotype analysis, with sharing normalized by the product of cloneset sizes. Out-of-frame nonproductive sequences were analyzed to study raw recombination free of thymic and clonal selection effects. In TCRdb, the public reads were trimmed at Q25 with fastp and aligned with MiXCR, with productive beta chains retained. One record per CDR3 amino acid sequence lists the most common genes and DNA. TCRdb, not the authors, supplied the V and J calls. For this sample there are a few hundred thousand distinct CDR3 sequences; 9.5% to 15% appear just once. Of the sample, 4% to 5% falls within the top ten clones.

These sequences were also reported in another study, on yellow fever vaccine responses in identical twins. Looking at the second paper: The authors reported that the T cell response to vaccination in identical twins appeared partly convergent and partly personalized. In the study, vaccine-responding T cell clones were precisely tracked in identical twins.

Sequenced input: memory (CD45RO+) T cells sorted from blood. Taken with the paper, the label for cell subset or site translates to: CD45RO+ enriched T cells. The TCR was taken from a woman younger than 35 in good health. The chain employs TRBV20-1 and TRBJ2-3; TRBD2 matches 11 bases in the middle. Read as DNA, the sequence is TGCAGTGCAAAAACCGGGACTAGCGGAGACACAGATACGCAGTATTTT. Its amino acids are CSAKTGTSGDTDTQYF.